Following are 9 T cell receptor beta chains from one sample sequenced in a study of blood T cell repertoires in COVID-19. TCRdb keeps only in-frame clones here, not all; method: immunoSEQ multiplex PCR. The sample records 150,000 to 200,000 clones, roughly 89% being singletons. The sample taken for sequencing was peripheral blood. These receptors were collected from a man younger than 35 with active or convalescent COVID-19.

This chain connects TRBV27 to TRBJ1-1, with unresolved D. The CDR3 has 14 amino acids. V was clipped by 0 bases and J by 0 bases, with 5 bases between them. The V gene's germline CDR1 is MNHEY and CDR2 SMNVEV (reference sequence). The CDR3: CASSLSSLNTEAFF. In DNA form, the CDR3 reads TGTGCCAGCAGTTTATCCAGTCTGAACACTGAAGCTTTCTTT.

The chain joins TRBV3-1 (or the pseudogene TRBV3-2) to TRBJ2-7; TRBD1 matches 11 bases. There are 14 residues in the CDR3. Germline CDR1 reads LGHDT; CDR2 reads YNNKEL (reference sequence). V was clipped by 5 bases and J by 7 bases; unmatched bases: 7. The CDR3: CASSGDRGSGEQYF. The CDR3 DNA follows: TGTGCCAGCAGCGGGGACAGGGGGTCAGGAGAGCAGTACTTC.

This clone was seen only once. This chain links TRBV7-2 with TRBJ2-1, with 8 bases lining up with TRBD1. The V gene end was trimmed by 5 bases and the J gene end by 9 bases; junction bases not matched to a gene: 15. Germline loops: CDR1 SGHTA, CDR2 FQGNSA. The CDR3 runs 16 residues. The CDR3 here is CASSPKDRDTLCEQFF. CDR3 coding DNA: TGTGCCAGCAGCCCCAAGGACAGGGATACTTTATGTGAGCAGTTCTTC.

CDR3 sequence (DNA): TGCGCCAGCAGCTTGGGGCGACTACGAGGGTATGGCTACACCTTC. Translating it yields CASSLGRLRGYGYTF. V usage is TRBV5-1 and J usage is TRBJ1-2; D is undetermined. V lost 0 bases to trimming and J lost 5 bases, with 14 bases between them. CDR1 SGHRS and CDR2 YFSETQ come from the germline V gene. CDR3 length: 15 amino acids.

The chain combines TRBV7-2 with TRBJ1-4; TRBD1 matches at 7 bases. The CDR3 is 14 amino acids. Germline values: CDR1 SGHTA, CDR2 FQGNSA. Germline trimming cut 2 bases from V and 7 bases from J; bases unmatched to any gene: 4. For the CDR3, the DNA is TGTGCCAGCAGCTTAAACAGGGGAGGTGAAAAACTGTTTTTT. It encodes CASSLNRGGEKLFF.

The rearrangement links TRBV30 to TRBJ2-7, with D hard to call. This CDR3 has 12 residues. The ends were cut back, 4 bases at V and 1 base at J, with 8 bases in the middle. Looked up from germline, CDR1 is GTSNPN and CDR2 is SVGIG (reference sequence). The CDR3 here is CAWIGGSYEQYF. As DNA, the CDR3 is TGTGCCTGGATCGGCGGTTCCTACGAGCAGTACTTC.

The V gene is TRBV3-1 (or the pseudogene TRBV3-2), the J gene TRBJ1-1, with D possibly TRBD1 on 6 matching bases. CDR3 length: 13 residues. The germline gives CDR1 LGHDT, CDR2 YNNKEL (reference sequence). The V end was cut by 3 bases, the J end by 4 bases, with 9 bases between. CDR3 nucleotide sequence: TGTGCCAGCAGCCAGGCGGGGGCCACTGAAGCTTTCTTT. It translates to CASSQAGATEAFF.

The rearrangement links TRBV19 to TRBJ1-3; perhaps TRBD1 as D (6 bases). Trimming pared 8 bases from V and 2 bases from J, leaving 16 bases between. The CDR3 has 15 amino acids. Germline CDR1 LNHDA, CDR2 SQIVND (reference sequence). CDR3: CASLKFPGAGNTIYF. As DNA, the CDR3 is TGTGCCAGTCTTAAATTCCCAGGGGCTGGAAACACCATATATTTT.

This CDR3 is CASRSPTGHEQYF. In DNA form, the CDR3 reads TGTGCCAGCAGGTCACCCACAGGGCACGAGCAGTACTTC. V is TRBV6-5 and J is TRBJ2-7; a weak D match, TRBD1 (6 bases). V lost 6 bases and J lost 5, with 14 bases in between. The CDR3 is 13 amino acids. Looked up from germline, CDR1 is MNHEY and CDR2 is SVGAGI.